This entry features one TCR beta chain sequence. The assay was immunoSEQ multiplex PCR, and TCRdb's table has in-frame clones only and misses some. Altogether tens of thousands of clones are present, roughly 78% being singletons, with the ten largest covering around 0.83%. Single viable CD3+CD4+CD8-CD45RO+ cells were sorted as the memory CD4+ T cells. This record belongs to a study of memory CD4+ T cells and cytomegalovirus serostatus. Sequenced material: memory CD4+ T cells from blood. This TCR came from an adult in good health and CMV-seronegative.

The CDR3 sequence: CASSLSKAGGQNSNQPQHF. The CDR3 DNA reads TGTGCCAGCAGTTTATCGAAGGCAGGGGGCCAAAATAGCAATCAGCCCCAGCATTTT. The genes are TRBV27 and TRBJ1-5; 8 bases align to TRBD1. J lost 0 bases, V lost 0 bases, and 10 bases had no gene match. The CDR3 has 19 residues. In germline, CDR1 is MNHEY, CDR2 SMNVEV (reference sequence).